This record covers a single T cell receptor beta chain. This sample is drawn from a study of technical replicates of blood from a handful of donors. Trimming cost V 4 bases and J 1 base; bases outside gene matches: 4. Germline V gives CDR1 SGHNT, CDR2 YYREEE (reference sequence). The CDR3 consists of 15 residues. Profiling relied on immunoSEQ multiplex PCR, and the TCRdb table lists in-frame clones only, not all of them. The table shows about 74,000 clones, with over 75% occurring only once. The J gene is TRBJ2-1, the V gene TRBV5-4, with 8 bases fitting TRBD2. What was sequenced was PBMCs. This clonotype originated in a human donor in good health. Some clones in this sample may be carry-over from other donors' samples. CDR3 nucleotides: TGTGCCAGCAGCGCGGGACTAGTTTCCTACAATGAGCAGTTCTTC. Translating it yields CASSAGLVSYNEQFF.